This T cell receptor (beta chain) was found in a study of T-cell memory formation after mild COVID-19. The germline CDR1 and CDR2 sequences are SGDLS and YYNGEE. V dropped 1 base and J dropped 6; count of bases not matched to a gene: 1. The CDR3 is made up of 13 amino acids. 5'RACE with constant-segment primers yielded barcoded, UMI-tagged TCR alpha and TCR beta cDNA libraries. One entry per CDR3 protein, called by TCRdb with MiXCR from the 5' RACE reads. The sample records 190,000 or so distinct CDR3 sequences, about 10% being singletons. This clonotype was observed a few times. The sequenced sample consisted of PBMCs or a T cell subset sorted from them (not recorded which). The chain is built from TRBV9 and TRBJ1-2, with 9 bases that match TRBD1. This clonotype was obtained from a man aged 18 to 35 who had mild COVID-19 (a few samples of this study predate the infection). Cell type and time point are not known. DNA for the CDR3: TGTGCCAGCAGCGTAAGACAGGGGGATGGCTACACCTTC. Translated, it gives CASSVRQGDGYTF.